This T cell receptor (beta chain) stems from a study of response to subunit inactivated influenza vaccine. CDR3 size: 14 residues. Germline CDR1 reads WSHSY; CDR2 reads SAAADI. Between the trimmed V and J ends, which lost 4 bases and 1 base, there was a span of 10 bases. TCRdb used MiXCR to reprocess the RT-PCR reads, holding one entry per CDR3 protein. The sample has more than 450,000 distinct CDR3 sequences; roughly 10% are singletons. These data are also associated with another study on T cells expressing NK-cell markers. That work states: UMIs were included in TCR beta cDNA generated by 5'RACE template switching. According to the study, TCR beta repertoires originated from sorted CD3+CD56+NKG2C+, CD3+CD56+NKG2C- and CD3+CD56-NKG2C+ T cells. The study sequenced eight donors, seven HCMV-seropositive and one seronegative. T cells sorted in several experiments were restricted to alpha-beta TCR T cells by an anti-gamma-delta TCR antibody.

The sample in question was PBMCs from blood, obtained on the day of vaccination. This sequence originates from a man aged 45-65 years who received an inactivated influenza vaccine. The V and J genes are TRBV10-2 and TRBJ1-1, with D possibly being TRBD1 (6 bases). The CDR3 coding sequence is TGCGCCAGCAGTGGAGGGGGGGGGAACACTGAAGCTTTCTTT. This codes for CASSGGGGNTEAFF.